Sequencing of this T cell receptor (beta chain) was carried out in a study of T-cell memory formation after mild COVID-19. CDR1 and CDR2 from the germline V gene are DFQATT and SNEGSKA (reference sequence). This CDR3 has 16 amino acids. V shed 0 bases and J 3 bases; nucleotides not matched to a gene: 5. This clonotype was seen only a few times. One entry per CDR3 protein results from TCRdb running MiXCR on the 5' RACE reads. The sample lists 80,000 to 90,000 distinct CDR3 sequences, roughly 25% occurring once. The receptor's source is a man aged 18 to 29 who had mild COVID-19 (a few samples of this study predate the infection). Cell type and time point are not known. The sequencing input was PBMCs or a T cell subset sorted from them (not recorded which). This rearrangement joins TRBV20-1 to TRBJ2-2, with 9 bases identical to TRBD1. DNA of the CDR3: TGCAGTGCTAGAGATGGCAGGACAGGGGACACCGGGGAGCTGTTTTTT. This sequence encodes CSARDGRTGDTGELFF.